The clone carrying this T cell receptor (beta chain) has only one observation. With random hexamers, about 0.45 to 1 ug RNA was reverse transcribed. The immunoSEQ assay covered 54 Vbeta and 13 Jbeta segments for CDR3. TCRdb re-analysed the immunoSEQ multiplex PCR reads in MiXCR, keeping a single row per CDR3 protein. The sample contains about 190,000 distinct CDR3 sequences, roughly 95% of which appear only once. The data were taken from a study of CD8 T cells in Susac syndrome. The CDR3 totals 12 residues. Germline V gene data show CDR1 as SEHNR and CDR2 as FQNEAQ (reference sequence). V was trimmed by 6 bases and J by 6 bases, leaving 10 bases between them. Definite or probable Susac syndrome was diagnosed using recently defined diagnostic criteria. FACS enriched CD8+ TEMRA cells, while bulk CD8+ and CD4+ were negatively isolated.

The source material was CD4+ T cells from PBMCs. This sequence joins TRBV7-9 and TRBJ2-3, with D hard to call. The sequence came from a human donor with Susac syndrome. The DNA for the CDR3 is TGTGCCAGCAGATCCACACTGGATACGCAGTATTTT. Its protein product is CASRSTLDTQYF.